The clone carrying this TCR beta chain was counted a single time. Its antigen is as yet unknown. Sample time point: week 35, safety follow-up. What each vaccine dose contained was 300 ug of mutant IDH1 20-mer peptide, accompanied by topical imiquimod. Germline V gives CDR1 SGHAT, CDR2 FQDESV (reference sequence). The CDR3 sequence is 15 residues long. The junction had 6 bases not matched to a gene; V was cut back by 5 bases and J by 0 bases. Assay: immunoSEQ multiplex PCR; the TCRdb copy retains only in-frame clones and omits some. Of roughly 52,000 clones detected, roughly 84% appear once; the ten largest clones hold 4.1%. The data were taken from a study of a mutant IDH1 vaccine in newly diagnosed glioma. About the study: Vaccines began 4-6 weeks after radiotherapy alone, or with temozolomide cycles. There were 62.5% males and roughly 38% females among treated patients, whose mean age was 40.4 years. Former treatment meant radiotherapy, temozolomide, or both; the majority had gotten both. Findings of the study overall: Pseudoprogression apparently lacked any relation to changes in top peripheral T cell clonotypes.

V gene TRBV11-1 combines with J gene TRBJ1-1, with 7 positions matching TRBD1. This clonotype was sampled from a woman younger than 30 with glioma. Source: PBMCs, taken from a glioma patient whose treatment included an IDH1 peptide vaccine. The CDR3, as DNA: TGTGCCAGCAGCACAACGACAGGGCTGAACACTGAAGCTTTCTTT. It specifies CASSTTTGLNTEAFF.